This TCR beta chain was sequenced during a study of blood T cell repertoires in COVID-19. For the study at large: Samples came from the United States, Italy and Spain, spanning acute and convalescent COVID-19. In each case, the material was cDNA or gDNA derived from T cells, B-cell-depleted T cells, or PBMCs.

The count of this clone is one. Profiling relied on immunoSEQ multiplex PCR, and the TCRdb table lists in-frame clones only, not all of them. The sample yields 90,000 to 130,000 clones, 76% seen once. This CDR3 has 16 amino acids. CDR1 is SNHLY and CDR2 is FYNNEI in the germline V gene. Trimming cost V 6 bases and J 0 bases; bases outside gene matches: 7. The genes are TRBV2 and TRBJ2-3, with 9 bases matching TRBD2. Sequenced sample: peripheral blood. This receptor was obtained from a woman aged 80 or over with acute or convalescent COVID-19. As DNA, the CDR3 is TGTGCCAGCAGCCGAGCGGGGGGAACTAGCACAGATACGCAGTATTTT. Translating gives CASSRAGGTSTDTQYF.